This TCR beta chain was retrieved from a study of OX40 agonist ivuxolimab in advanced cancers. Context from the whole study: Ivuxolimab, which targeted the costimulatory receptor OX40 (CD134), was an agonistic, fully human IgG2 monoclonal antibody. Among the roughly 50 dose-escalation patients, approximately 20 had hepatocellular carcinoma, 15 or so melanoma, 9 renal cell carcinoma and 9 head and neck cancer. Prior anti-PD-1, anti-PD-L1 or anti-CTLA-4 therapy was permitted, and 40% to 50% of dose-escalation patients had received checkpoint inhibitors. In the dose-escalation cohort, 82.7% of patients were male, and the mean age was approximately 55 years, with a range of roughly 20 to 79. Peripheral TCRbeta sequencing aimed to test whether ivuxolimab altered TCR sequence diversity and caused clonal T-cell expansion. The paper describes the monotherapy dose-escalation part (N = 52 patients) of the phase I trial of ivuxolimab. Partial responses occurred in three dose-escalation patients: two with cutaneous melanoma and one with hepatocellular carcinoma. Intravenous ivuxolimab was administered to patients every 2 weeks at six dose levels: 0.01, 0.1, 0.3, 1.5, 3 and 10 mg/kg. Study-wide conclusions, independent of this receptor: At doses of 0.1 to 3.0 mg/kg, clonal expansion of both CD4+ and CD8+ blood T cells was observed from baseline to week 6. After ivuxolimab, more expanded clones were found on average in CD8+ T cells than in CD4+ T cells. Antigen specificity was not determined for the clonally expanded peripheral T cells. Low levels of normalized T-cell clonal expansion were also shown by some nonresponding patients. In the 0.1-3.0 mg/kg groups, partial responders had among the lowest normalized peripheral clonal expansion, particularly in CD8+ T cells.

To sequence the TCRbeta CDR3 region, genomic DNA was isolated from the sorted cells. The immunoSEQ Assay was used to sequence the TCRbeta CDR3 regions. The table was pulled from immuneACCESS by TCRdb, which kept in-frame rearrangements only. Such tables lose some clones; where checked, under half of the loss comes from unresolved V genes, and the rest has no known cause. The sample table shows more than 45,000 clones, and more than 70% are seen once. More than 2.5% of the sample lies in the top ten. The CDR3, cysteine through phenylalanine, is 15 amino acids long. Just the 45-base CDR3 DNA is kept, in frame starting at base 1. From a lookup of the germline V gene, CDR1 and CDR2 are SGHDT and YYEEEE. The trim is 3 bases for V and 4 bases for J, with a gap of 17 bases between the germline ends. Patients with a history of autoimmune disease or receiving systemic immunosuppression were excluded from the trial. Peripheral blood for TCR sequencing was drawn from every dose cohort at baseline, at cycle 4 day 1 and at cycle 7 day 1. The samples were drawn from a first-in-human, open-label, multicenter phase I dose-escalation trial of ivuxolimab. Adults with locally advanced or metastatic head and neck squamous cell, hepatocellular, melanoma or renal cell carcinoma were enrolled in the trial. Before TCR sequencing, CD4+ T cells and CD8+ T cells were sorted from peripheral blood as separate populations.

As to this clone: The antigen this receptor binds is unknown. Nothing much larger sits one base from this clone, and base qualities are not available.

Sequencing used CD4+ or CD8+ T cells sorted from blood, obtained in a trial of the OX40 agonist ivuxolimab. The clonotype was recovered from an adult with an advanced solid tumor such as melanoma, head and neck, liver or kidney cancer. The V and J segments used are TRBV5-6 and TRBJ2-7, and TRBD1 may be the D gene, going by 6 matching bases. This receptor has the CDR3 CASSSSGQLGYEQYF. DNA sequence: TGTGCCAGCAGCTCCAGTGGACAGCTTGGGTACGAGCAGTACTTC.